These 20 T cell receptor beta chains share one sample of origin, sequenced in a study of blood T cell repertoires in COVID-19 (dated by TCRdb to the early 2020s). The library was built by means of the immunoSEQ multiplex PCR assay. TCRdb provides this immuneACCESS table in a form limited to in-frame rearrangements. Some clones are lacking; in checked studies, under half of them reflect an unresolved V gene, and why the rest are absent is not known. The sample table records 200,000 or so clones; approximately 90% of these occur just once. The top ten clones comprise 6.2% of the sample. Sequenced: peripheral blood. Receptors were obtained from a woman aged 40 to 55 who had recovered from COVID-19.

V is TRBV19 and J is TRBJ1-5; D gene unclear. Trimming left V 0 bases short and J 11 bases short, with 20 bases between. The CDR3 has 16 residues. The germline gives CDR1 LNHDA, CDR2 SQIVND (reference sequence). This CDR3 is CASSIDPIEDLVAQHF. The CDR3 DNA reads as TGTGCCAGTAGTATAGATCCAATAGAGGACTTGGTGGCCCAGCATTTT.

DNA of the CDR3: TGTGCCAGCAGTTCTCCGGGGGTCAGCGGGAGTTTGAGCAATGAGCAGTTCTTC. This encodes CASSSPGVSGSLSNEQFF. J is TRBJ2-1 and V is TRBV27; the match to TRBD2 covers 8 bases. V was clipped by 4 bases and J by 6 bases; unmatched bases: 17. Germline V gives CDR1 MNHEY, CDR2 SMNVEV (reference sequence). The CDR3 is made up of 18 amino acids.

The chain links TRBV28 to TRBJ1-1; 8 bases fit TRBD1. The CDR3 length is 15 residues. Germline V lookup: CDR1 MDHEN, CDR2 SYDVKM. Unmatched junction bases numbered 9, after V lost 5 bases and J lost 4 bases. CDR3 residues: CASSPPAGGSTEAFF. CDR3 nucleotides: TGTGCCAGCAGTCCTCCGGCAGGGGGCAGCACTGAAGCTTTCTTT.

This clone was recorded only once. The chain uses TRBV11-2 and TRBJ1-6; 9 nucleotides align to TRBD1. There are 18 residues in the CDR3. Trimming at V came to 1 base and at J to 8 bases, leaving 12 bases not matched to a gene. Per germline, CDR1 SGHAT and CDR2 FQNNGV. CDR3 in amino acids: CASSLASNPGQGYSPLHF. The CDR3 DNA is TGTGCCAGCAGCTTAGCCTCGAACCCGGGACAGGGATATTCACCCCTCCACTTT.

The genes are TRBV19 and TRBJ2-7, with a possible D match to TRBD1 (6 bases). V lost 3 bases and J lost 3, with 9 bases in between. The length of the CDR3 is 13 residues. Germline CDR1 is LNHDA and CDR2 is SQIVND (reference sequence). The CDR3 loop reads CASSINRDYEQYF. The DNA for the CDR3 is TGTGCCAGTAGTATCAACAGGGACTACGAGCAGTACTTC.

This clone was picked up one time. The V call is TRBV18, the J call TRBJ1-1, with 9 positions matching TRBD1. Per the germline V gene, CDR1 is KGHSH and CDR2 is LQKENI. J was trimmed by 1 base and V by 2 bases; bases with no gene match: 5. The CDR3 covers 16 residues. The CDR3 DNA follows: TGTGCCAGCTCACCATCACAGGGGGCTGGGAACACTGAAGCTTTCTTT. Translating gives CASSPSQGAGNTEAFF.

CDR3 in amino acids: CASSHPRDRDSGANVLTF. The DNA of the CDR3 is TGCGCCAGCAGCCACCCCCGGGACAGAGACTCTGGGGCCAACGTCCTGACTTTC. The J gene is TRBJ2-6, the V gene TRBV4-1; 7 positions agree with TRBD1. Germline lookup yields CDR1 MGHRA and CDR2 YSYEKL. This CDR3 comprises 18 residues. With 3 bases clipped from V and 0 bases from J, the junction kept 8 bases outside the gene matches.

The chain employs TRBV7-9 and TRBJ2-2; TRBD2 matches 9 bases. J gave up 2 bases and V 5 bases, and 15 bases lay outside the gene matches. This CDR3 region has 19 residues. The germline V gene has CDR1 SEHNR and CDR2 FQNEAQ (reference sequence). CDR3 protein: CASSPPASGIKGNTGELFF. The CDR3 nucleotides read TGTGCCAGCAGCCCCCCGGCTAGCGGGATTAAGGGTAACACCGGGGAGCTGTTTTTT. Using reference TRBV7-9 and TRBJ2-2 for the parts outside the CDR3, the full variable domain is DTGVSQNPRHKITKRGQNVTFRCDPISEHNRLYWYRQTLGQGPEFLTYFQNEAQLEKSRLLSDRFSAERPKGSFSTLEIQRTEQGDSAMYLCASSPPASGIKGNTGELFFGEGSRLTVL.

This CDR3 reads CASSLAGGRTDTQYF. The CDR3, as DNA: TGTGCCAGCAGTTTAGCGGGAGGCCGCACAGATACGCAGTATTTT. The rearrangement links TRBV28 to TRBJ2-3; 8 bases agree with TRBD2. The CDR3 is 15 residues long. CDR1 is MDHEN, CDR2 SYDVKM, per germline. Trimming removed 2 bases from V and 1 base from J; junction bases left unmatched: 2.

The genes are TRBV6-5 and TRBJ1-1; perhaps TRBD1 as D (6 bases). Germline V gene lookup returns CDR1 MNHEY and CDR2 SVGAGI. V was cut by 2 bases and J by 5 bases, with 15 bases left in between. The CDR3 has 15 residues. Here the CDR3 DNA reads TGTGCCAGCAGTTACGGGGGGGGCGCGGAAACTGAAGCTTTCTTT. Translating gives CASSYGGGAETEAFF.

CDR3 nucleotide sequence: TGTGCCAGCAGCCGACATCCCGTAGGTCGGGCTAGCGGGAGGGCCAGGGATACGCAGTATTTT. This sequence encodes CASSRHPVGRASGRARDTQYF. The chain recombines TRBV3-1 (or the pseudogene TRBV3-2) with TRBJ2-3, with 12 bases matching TRBD2. Germline values: CDR1 LGHDT, CDR2 YNNKEL (reference sequence). The CDR3 spans 21 residues. The trim removed 4 bases at V and 6 bases at J, leaving 23 bases unmatched.

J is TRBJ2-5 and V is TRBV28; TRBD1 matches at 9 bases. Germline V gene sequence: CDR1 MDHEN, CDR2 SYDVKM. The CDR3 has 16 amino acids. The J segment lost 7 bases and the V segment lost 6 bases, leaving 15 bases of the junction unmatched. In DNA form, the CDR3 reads TGTGCCAGCAGCCGCACCGGGACAGGGCTGCAATTGACCCAGTACTTC. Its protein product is CASSRTGTGLQLTQYF.

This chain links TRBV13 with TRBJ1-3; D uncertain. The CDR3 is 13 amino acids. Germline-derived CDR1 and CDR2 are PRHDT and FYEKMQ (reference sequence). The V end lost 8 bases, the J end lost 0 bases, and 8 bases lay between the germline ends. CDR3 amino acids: CASRAISGNTIYF. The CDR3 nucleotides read TGTGCCAGCCGAGCCATCTCTGGAAACACCATATATTTT.

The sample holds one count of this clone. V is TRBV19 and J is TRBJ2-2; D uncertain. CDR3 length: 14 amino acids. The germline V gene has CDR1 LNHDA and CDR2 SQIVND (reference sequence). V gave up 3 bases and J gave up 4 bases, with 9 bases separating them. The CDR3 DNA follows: TGTGCCAGTAGTATGCGGCAGCCCACCGGGGAGCTGTTTTTT. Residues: CASSMRQPTGELFF.

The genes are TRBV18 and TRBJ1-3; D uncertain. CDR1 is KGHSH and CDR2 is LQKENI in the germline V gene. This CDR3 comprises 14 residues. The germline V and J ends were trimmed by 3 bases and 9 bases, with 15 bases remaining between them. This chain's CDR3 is CASSPEGGRTTIYF. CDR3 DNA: TGTGCCAGCTCACCCGAGGGAGGGCGGACCACCATATATTTT.

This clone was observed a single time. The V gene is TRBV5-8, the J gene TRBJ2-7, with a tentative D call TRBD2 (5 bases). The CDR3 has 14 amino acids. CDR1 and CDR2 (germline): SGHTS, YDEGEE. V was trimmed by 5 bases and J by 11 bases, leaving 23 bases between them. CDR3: CASSSPGFSLGEYF. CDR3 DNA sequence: TGTGCCAGCAGTTCTCCGGGATTCAGTCTAGGAGAGTACTTC.

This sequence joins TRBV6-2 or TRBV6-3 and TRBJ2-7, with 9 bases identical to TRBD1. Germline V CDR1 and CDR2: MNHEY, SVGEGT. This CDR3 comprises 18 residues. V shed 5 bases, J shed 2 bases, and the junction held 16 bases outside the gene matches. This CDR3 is CASSRSLRLGTGPYEQYF. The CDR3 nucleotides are TGTGCCAGCAGTCGGAGCCTTCGCCTGGGGACAGGGCCCTACGAGCAGTACTTC.

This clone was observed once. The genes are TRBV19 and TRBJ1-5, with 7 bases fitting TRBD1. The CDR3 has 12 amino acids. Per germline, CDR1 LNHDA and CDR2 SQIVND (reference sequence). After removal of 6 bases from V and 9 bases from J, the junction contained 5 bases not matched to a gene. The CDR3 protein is CASRQGYGPQHF. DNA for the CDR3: TGTGCCAGTAGACAGGGGTACGGGCCCCAGCATTTT.

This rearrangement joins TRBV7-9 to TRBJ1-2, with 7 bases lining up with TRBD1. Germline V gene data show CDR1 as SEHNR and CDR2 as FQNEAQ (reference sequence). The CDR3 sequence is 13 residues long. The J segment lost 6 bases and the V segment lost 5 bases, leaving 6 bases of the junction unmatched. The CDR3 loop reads CASSHGQEDGYTF. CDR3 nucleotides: TGTGCCAGCAGCCACGGACAGGAGGATGGCTACACCTTC.

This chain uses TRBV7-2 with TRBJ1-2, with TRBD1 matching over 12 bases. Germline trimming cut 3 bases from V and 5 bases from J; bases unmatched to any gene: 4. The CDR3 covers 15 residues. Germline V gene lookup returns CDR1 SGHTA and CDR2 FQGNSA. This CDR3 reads CASSLGTGGTYGYTF. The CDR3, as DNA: TGTGCCAGCAGCTTGGGGACAGGGGGCACGTATGGCTACACCTTC.